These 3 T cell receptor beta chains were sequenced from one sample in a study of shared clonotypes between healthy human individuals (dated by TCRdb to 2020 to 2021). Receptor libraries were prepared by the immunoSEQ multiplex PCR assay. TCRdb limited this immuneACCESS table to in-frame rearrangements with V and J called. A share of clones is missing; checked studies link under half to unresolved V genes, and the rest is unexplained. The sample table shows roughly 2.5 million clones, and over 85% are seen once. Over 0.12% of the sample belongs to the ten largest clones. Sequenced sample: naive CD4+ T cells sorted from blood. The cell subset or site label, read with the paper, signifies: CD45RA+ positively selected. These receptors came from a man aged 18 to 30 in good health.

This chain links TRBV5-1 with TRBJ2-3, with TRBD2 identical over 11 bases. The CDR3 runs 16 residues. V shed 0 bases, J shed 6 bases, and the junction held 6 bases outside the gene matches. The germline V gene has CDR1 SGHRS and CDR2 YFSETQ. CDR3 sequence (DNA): TGCGCCAGCAGCTTGGGTAGCGGGGGGGCCGTGGATACGCAGTATTTT. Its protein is CASSLGSGGAVDTQYF.

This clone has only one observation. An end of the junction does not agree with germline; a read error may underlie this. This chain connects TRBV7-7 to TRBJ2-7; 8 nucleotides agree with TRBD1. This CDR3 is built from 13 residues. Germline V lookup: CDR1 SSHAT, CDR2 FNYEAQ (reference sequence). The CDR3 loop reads CASSMTGASEQYF. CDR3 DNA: TGTGCTAGCAGCATGACAGGGGCAAGCGAGCAGTACTTC.

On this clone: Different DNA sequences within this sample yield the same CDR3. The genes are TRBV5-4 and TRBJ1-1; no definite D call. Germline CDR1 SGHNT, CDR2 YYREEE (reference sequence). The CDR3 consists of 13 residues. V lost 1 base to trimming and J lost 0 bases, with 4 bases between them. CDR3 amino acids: CASSLTVNTEAFF. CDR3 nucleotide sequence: TGTGCCAGCAGCTTGACGGTGAACACTGAAGCTTTCTTT.